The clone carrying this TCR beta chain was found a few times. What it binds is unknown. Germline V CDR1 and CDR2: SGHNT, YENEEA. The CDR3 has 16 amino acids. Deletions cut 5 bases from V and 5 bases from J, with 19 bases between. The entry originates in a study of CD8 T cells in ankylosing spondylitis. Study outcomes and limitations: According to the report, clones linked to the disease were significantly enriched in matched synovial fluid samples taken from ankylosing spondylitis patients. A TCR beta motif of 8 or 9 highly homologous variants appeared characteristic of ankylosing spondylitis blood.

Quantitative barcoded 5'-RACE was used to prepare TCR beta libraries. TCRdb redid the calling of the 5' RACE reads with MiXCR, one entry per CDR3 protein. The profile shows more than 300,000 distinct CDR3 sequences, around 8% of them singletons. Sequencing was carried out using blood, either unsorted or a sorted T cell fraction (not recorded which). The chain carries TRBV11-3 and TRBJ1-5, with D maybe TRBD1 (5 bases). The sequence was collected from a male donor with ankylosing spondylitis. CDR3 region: CASSPGREGHYQPQHF. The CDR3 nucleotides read TGTGCCAGCAGCCCCGGCAGGGAAGGGCACTATCAGCCCCAGCATTTT.